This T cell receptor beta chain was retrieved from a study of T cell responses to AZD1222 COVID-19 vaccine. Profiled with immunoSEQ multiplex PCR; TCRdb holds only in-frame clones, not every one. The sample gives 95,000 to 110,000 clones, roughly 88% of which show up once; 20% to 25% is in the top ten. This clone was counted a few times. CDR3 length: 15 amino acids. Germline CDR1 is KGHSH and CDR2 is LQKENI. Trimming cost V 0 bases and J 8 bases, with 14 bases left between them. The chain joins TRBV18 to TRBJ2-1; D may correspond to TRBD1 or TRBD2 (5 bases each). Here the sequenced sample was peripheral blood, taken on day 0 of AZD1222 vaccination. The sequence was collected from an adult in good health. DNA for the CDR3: TGTGCCAGCTCACCACCACGGGTGGGGGTCTATGAGCAGTTCTTC. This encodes CASSPPRVGVYEQFF.